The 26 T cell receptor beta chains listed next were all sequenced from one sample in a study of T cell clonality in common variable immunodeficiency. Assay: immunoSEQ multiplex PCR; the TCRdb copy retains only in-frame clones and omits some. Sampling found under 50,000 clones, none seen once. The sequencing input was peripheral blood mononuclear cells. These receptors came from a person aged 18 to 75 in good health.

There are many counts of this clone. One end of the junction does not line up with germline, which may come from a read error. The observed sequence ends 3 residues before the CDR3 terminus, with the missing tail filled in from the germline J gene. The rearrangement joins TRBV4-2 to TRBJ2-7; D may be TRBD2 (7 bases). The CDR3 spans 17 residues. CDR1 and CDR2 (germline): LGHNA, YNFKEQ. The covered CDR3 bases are TGCGCCAGCAGCCAAGTAGGGGGGGGCGGTGCGCAAGGCGAG. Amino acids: CASSQVGGGGAQGE. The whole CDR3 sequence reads CASSQVGGGGAQGEQYF.

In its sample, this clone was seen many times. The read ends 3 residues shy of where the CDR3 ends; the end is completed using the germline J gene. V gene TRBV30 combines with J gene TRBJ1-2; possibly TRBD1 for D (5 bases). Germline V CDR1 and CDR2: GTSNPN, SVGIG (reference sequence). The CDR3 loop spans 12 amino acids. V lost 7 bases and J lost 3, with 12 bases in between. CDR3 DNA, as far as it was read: TGTGCCTCCCCGCGGGGGGACTATGGC. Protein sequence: CASPRGDYG. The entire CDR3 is CASPRGDYGYTF.

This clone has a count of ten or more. The DNA read from the CDR3 is TGCGCCAGCAGCTACTCTCAACCGATCTCTGGGGCCAACGTC. Its translation: CASSYSQPISGANV. The entire CDR3 reads CASSYSQPISGANVLTF. The rearrangement uses TRBV5-1 and TRBJ2-6; D gene ambiguous. The DNA ends 3 residues before the CDR3 does, and the rest of the CDR3 is filled in from the germline J gene. Trimming stripped 3 bases from V and 0 bases from J, with 13 bases between. Per germline, CDR1 SGHRS and CDR2 YFSETQ. The CDR3 has 17 amino acids.

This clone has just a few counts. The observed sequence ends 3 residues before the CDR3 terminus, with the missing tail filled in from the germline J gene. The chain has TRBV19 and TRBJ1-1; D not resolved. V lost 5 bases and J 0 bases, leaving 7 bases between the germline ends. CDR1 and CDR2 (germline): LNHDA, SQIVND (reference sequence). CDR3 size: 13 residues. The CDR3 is CASSLTVNTEAFF. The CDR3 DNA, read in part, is TGTGCCAGTAGTTTAACAGTGAACACTGAA.

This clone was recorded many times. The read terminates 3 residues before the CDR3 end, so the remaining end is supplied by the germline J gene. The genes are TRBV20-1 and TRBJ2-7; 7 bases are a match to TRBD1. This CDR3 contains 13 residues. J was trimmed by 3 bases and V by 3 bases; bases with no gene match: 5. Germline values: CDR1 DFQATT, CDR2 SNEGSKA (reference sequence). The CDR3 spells CSASGGQFYEQYF. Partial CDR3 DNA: TGCAGTGCTAGTGGGGGACAGTTCTACGAG.

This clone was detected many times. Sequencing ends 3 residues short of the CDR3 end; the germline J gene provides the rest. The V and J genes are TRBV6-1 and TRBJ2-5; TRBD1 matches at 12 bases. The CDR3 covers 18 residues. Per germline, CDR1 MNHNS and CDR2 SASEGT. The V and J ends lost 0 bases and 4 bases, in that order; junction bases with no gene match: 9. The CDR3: CASSEASGTGGLRETQYF. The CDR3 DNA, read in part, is TGTGCCAGCAGTGAAGCGTCGGGGACAGGGGGCCTTCGAGAGACC.

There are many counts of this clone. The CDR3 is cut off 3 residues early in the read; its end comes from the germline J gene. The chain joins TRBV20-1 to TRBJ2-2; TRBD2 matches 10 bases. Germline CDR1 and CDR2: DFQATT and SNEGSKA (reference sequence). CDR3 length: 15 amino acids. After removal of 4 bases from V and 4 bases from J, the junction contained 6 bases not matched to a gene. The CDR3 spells CSAMGLAGVTGELFF. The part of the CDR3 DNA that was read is TGCAGTGCTATGGGCCTAGCGGGAGTCACCGGGGAG.

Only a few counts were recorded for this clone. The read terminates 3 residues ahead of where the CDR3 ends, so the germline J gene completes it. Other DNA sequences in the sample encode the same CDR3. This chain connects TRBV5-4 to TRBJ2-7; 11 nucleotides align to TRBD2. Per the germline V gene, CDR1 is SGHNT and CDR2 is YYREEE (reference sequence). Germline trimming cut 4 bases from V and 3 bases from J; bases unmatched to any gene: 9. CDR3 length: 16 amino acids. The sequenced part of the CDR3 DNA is TGTGCCAGCAGCGATGGGACTAGCGGTTTCTACTACGAG. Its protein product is CASSDGTSGFYYE. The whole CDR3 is CASSDGTSGFYYEQYF. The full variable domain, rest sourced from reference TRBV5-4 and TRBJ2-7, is ETGVTQSPTHLIKTRGQQVTLRCSSQSGHNTVSWYQQALGQGPQFIFQYYREEENGRGNFPPRFSGLQFPNYSSELNVNALELDDSALYLCASSDGTSGFYYEQYFGPGTRLTVT.

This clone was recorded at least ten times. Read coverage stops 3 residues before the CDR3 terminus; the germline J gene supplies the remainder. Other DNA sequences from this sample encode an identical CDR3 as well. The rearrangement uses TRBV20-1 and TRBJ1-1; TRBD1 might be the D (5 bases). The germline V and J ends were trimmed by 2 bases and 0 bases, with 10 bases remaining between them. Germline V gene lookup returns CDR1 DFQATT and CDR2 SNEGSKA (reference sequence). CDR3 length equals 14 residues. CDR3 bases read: TGCAGTGCTAGACTGACAGCTATGAACACTGAA. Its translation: CSARLTAMNTE. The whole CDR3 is CSARLTAMNTEAFF.

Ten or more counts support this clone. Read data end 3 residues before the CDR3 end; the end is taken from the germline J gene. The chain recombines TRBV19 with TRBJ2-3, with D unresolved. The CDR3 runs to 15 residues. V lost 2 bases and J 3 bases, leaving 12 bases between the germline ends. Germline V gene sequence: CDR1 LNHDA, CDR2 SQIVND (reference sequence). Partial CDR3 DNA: TGTGCCAGTAGTATACAATTACTCGGGACAGATACG. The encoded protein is CASSIQLLGTDT. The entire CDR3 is CASSIQLLGTDTQYF.

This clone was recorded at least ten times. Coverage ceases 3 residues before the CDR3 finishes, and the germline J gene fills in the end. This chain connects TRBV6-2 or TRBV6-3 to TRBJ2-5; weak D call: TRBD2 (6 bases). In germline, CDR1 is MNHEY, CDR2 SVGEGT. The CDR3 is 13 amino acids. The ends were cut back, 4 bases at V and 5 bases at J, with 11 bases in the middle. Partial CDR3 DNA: TGTGCCAGCAGTTCCCGGGACTCGGAGACC. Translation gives CASSSRDSET. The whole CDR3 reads CASSSRDSETQYF.

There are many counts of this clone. The CDR3 protein is CASSVPGTSGYNEQFF. The sequenced CDR3 bases are TGCGCCAGCAGTGTCCCCGGGACTAGCGGATACAATGAG. This rearrangement joins TRBV10-2 to TRBJ2-1; 11 nucleotides line up with TRBD2. The read halts 3 residues ahead of the CDR3 end, with the missing end drawn from the germline J gene. The CDR3 runs to 16 residues. Trimming cost V 4 bases and J 4 bases; bases outside gene matches: 6. Germline CDR1 is WSHSY and CDR2 is SAAADI.

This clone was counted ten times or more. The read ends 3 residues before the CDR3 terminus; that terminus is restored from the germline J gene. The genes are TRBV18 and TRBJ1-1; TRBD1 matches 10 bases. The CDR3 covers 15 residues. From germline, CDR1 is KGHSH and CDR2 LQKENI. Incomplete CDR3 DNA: TGTGCCAGCTCACCAACCGGGGGACAGGGGATGCAA. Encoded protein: CASSPTGGQGMQ. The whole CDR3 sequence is CASSPTGGQGMQAFF. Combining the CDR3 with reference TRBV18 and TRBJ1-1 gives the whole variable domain NAGVMQNPRHLVRRRGQEARLRCSPMKGHSHVYWYRQLPEEGLKFMVYLQKENIIDESGMPKERFSAEFPKEGPSILRIQQVVRGDSAAYFCASSPTGGQGMQAFFGQGTRLTVV.

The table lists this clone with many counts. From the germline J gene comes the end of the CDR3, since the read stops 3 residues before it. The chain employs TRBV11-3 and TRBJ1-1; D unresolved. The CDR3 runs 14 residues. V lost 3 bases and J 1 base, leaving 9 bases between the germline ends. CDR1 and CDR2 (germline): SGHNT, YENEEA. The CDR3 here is CASSLGEPNTEAFF. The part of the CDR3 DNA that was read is TGTGCCAGCAGCTTGGGCGAACCGAACACTGAA. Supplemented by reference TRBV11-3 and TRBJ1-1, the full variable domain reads EAGVVQSPRYKIIEKKQPVAFWCNPISGHNTLYWYLQNLGQGPELLIRYENEEAVDDSQLPKDRFSAERLKGVDSTLKIQPAELGDSAVYLCASSLGEPNTEAFFGQGTRLTVV.

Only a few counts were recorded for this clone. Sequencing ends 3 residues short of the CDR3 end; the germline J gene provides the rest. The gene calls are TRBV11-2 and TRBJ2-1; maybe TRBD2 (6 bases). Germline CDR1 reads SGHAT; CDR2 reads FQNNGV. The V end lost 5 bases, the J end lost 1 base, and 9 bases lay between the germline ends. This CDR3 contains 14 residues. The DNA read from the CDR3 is TGTGCCAGCAGCGGCGGGACTTCCTACAATGAG. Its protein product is CASSGGTSYNE. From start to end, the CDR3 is CASSGGTSYNEQFF.

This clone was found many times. CDR3 amino acids: CASGLSGTDTQYF. Partial CDR3 DNA: TGTGCTAGTGGTTTATCGGGCACAGATACG. The chain joins TRBV12-5 to TRBJ2-3; D ambiguous. The CDR3 end falls 3 residues outside the read, so it is completed with the germline J gene. CDR1 LGHNT and CDR2 FRNRAP come from the germline V gene. Trimming took 3 bases from V and 1 from J, leaving 5 bases between them. There are 13 residues in the CDR3. The full variable domain, in which reference TRBV12-5 and TRBJ2-3 provide the parts outside the CDR3, is DARVTQTPRHKVTEMGQEVTMRCQPILGHNTVFWYRQTMMQGLELLAYFRNRAPLDDSGMPKDRFSAEMPDATLATLKIQPSEPRDSAVYFCASGLSGTDTQYFGPGTRLTVL.

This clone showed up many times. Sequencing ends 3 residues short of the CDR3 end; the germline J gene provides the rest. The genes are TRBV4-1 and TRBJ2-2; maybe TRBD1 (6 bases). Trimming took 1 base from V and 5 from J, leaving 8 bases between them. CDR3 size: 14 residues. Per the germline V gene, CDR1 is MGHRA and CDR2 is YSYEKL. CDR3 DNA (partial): TGCGCCAGCAGCCAAGTACAGGGTACCGGGGAG. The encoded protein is CASSQVQGTGE. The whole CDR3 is CASSQVQGTGELFF.

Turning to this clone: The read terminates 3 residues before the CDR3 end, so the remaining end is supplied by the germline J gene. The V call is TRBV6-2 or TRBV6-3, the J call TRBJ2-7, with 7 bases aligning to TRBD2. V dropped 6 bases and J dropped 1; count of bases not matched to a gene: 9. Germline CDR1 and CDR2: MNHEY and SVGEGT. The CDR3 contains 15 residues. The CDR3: CASSLWEGSSYEQYF. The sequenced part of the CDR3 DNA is TGTGCCAGCAGCCTATGGGAGGGGTCGTCCTACGAG.

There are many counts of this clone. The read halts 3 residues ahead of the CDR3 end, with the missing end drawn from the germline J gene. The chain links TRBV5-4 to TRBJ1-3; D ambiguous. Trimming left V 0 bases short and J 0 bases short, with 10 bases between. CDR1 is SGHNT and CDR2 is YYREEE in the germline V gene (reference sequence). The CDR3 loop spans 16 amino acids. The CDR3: CASSLESSLSGNTIYF. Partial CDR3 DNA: TGTGCCAGCAGCTTGGAATCTAGCCTCTCTGGAAACACC.

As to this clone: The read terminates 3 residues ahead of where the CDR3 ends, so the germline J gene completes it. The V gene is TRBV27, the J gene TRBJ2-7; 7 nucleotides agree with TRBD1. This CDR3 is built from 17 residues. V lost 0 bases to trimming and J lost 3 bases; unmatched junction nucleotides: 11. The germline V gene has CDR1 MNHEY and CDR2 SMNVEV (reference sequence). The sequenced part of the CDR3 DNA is TGTGCCAGCAGTTTATCCAGACCGGACAGGCAACACTACGAG. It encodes CASSLSRPDRQHYE. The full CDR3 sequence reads CASSLSRPDRQHYEQYF.

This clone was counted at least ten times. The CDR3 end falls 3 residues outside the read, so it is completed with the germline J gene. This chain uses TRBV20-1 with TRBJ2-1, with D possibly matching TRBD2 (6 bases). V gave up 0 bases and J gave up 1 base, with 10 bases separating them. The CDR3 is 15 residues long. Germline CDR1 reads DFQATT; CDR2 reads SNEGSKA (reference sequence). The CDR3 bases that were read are TGCAGTGCTAGAGATCAAAGCGGGTCCTACAATGAG. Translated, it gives CSARDQSGSYNE. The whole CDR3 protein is CSARDQSGSYNEQFF.

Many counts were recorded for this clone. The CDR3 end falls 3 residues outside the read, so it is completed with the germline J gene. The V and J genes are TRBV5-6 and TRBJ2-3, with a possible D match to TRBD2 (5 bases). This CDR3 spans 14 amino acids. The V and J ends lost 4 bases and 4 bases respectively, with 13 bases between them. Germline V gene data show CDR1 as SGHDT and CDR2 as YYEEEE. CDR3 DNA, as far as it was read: TGTGCCAGCAGCACGGCGGGTATCGCAGATACG. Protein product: CASSTAGIADT. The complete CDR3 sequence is CASSTAGIADTQYF. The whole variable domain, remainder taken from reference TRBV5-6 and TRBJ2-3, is DAGVTQSPTHLIKTRGQQVTLRCSPKSGHDTVSWYQQALGQGPQFIFQYYEEEERQRGNFPDRFSGHQFPNYSSELNVNALLLGDSALYLCASSTAGIADTQYFGPGTRLTVL.

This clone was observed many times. CDR3 bases read: TGTGCCAGCAGCTTAACCCAGGGGAGTGAG. Its translation: CASSLTQGSE. Given in full, the CDR3 is CASSLTQGSEQFF. V gene TRBV7-3 combines with J gene TRBJ2-1, with D perhaps TRBD1 (6 bases). Read sequence stops 3 residues before the CDR3 end, and the germline J gene provides the missing end. Germline-derived CDR1 and CDR2 are SGHTA and FQGTGA. Trimming took 0 bases from V and 9 from J, leaving 9 bases between them. The length of the CDR3 is 13 residues.

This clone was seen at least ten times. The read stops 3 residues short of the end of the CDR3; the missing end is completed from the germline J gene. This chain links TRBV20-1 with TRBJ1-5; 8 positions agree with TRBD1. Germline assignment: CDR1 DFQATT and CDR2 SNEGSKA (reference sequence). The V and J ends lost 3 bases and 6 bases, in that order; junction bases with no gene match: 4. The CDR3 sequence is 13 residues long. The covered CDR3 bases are TGCAGTGCTAGTGGACAGGGTGTTCAGCCC. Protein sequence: CSASGQGVQP. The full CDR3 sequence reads CSASGQGVQPQHF.

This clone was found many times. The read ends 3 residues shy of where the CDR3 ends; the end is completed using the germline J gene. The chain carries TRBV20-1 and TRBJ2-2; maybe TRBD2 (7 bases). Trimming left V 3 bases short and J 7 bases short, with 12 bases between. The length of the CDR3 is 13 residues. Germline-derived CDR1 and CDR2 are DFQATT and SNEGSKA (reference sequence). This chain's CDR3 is CSARGGPGGELFF. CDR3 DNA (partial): TGCAGTGCTAGGGGGGGGCCTGGCGGGGAG.

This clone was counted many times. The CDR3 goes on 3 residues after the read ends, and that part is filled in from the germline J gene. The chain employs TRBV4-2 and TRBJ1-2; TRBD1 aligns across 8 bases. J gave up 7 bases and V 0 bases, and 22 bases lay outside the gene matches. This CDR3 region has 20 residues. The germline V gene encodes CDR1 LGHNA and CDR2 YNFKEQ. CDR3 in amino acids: CASSQDGTPRGQDIRTGYTF. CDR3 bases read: TGTGCCAGCAGCCAAGATGGGACCCCTCGGGGACAGGATATTAGGACTGGC.